The rows below give T cell receptor beta chains drawn from one sample of a study of T cell responses to AZD1222 COVID-19 vaccine. Only in-frame clones appear in the TCRdb table, and some are missing; sequencing was by immunoSEQ multiplex PCR. This sample yields over 150,000 clones, of which approximately 95% are seen a single time; roughly 0.99% belongs to the top ten. The sequencing here drew on peripheral blood, taken 28 days after the second AZD1222 dose. The receptors were gathered from an adult who received the AZD1222 COVID-19 vaccine. Each CDR3 is given with its conserved first and last residue. The D gene is left open where the match is weak. A row's size may be missing; if present it is once, few, many or a size class.

clone size: NA
J gene: TRBJ1-1
D gene: NA
V gene: TRBV6-5
CDR3 protein: CAVQQGRVGAFF
CDR3 DNA: TGTGCCGTACAACAGGGTCGGGTCGGAGCTTTCTTT

clone size: NA
J gene: TRBJ2-1
D gene: NA
V gene: TRBV29-1
CDR3 protein: CSVVGAGGIGSYNEQFF
CDR3 DNA: TGCAGCGTTGTCGGTGCAGGGGGGATAGGATCCTACAATGAGCAGTTCTTC

clone size: NA
J gene: TRBJ2-4
D gene: NA
V gene: TRBV13
CDR3 protein: CASSQEGRENIQYF
CDR3 DNA: TGTGCCAGCAGCCAAGAGGGTCGCGAAAACATTCAGTACTTC

clone size: NA
J gene: TRBJ2-3
D gene: NA
V gene: TRBV12-3/TRBV12-4
CDR3 protein: CASSLRYADTQYF
CDR3 DNA: TGTGCCAGCAGTTTAAGGTACGCAGATACGCAGTATTTT

clone size: once
J gene: TRBJ1-2
D gene: TRBD1
V gene: TRBV7-2
CDR3 protein: CASSLDQGAGYGYTF
CDR3 DNA: TGTGCCAGCAGCTTAGATCAGGGGGCGGGCTATGGCTACACCTTC

clone size: NA
J gene: TRBJ1-1
D gene: NA
V gene: TRBV13
CDR3 protein: CASRLLPRSEAFF
CDR3 DNA: TGTGCCAGCAGGCTTCTACCCAGGTCTGAAGCTTTCTTT

clone size: NA
J gene: TRBJ2-7
D gene: NA
V gene: TRBV19
CDR3 protein: CASSREGRGRRYEQYF
CDR3 DNA: TGTGCCAGTAGCCGGGAGGGGAGGGGGCGGAGGTACGAGCAGTACTTC

clone size: NA
J gene: TRBJ1-1
D gene: NA
V gene: TRBV9
CDR3 protein: CASSPGDPGTEAFF
CDR3 DNA: TGTGCCAGCTCCCCGGGGGACCCGGGGACTGAAGCTTTCTTT

clone size: NA
J gene: TRBJ2-2
D gene: NA
V gene: TRBV19
CDR3 protein: CASSIVPGWNTGELFF
CDR3 DNA: TGTGCCAGTAGTATAGTGCCCGGGTGGAACACCGGGGAGCTGTTTTTT

clone size: NA
J gene: TRBJ1-2
D gene: NA
V gene: TRBV18
CDR3 protein: CASSPARAWLGGETYGYTF
CDR3 DNA: TGTGCCAGCTCACCGGCCCGCGCATGGCTGGGGGGCGAGACCTATGGCTACACCTTC

clone size: NA
J gene: TRBJ1-1
D gene: TRBD1
V gene: TRBV7-6
CDR3 protein: CASRKDRAISEAFF
CDR3 DNA: TGTGCCAGCAGAAAAGACAGGGCGATCTCTGAAGCTTTCTTT